The present TCR beta chain was sequenced within a study of CD8 T cells in ankylosing spondylitis. This clonotype was observed a handful of times. Antigen unknown. Study outcomes and limitations: In ankylosing spondylitis blood, a motif of several highly homologous TCR beta variants appeared characteristic.

This CDR3 has 16 amino acids. Between the trimmed V and J ends, which lost 5 bases and 8 bases, there was a span of 19 bases. Germline V gene sequence: CDR1 LNHDA, CDR2 SQIVND (reference sequence). TCRdb re-called the 5' RACE reads with MiXCR, one entry per CDR3 protein. Among some 840,000 distinct CDR3 sequences listed, roughly 12% were seen once. Sequences were obtained from blood, either unsorted or a sorted T cell fraction (not recorded which). The sequence came from a male donor with ankylosing spondylitis. The V call is TRBV19, the J call TRBJ1-6; D is perhaps TRBD1 (5 bases). CDR3: CASSLHIRDTDSPLHF. CDR3 nucleotides: TGTGCCAGTAGTCTCCACATCAGGGATACGGATTCACCCCTCCACTTT.